The rows below give T cell receptor beta chains drawn from one sample of a study of blood T cells in healthy people across ages. One entry per CDR3 protein results from TCRdb running MiXCR on the 5' RACE reads. The sample includes around 800,000 distinct CDR3 sequences, about 26% seen only once; the top ten take over 2.5%. The same sample was also used in a study of T cells of mothers and their children.

The sequenced sample consisted of blood. Receptors were obtained from a boy aged 5-17 years in good health. Each CDR3 is given without its conserved first and last residue. The order of the fields is J gene, V gene, CDR3 protein.

j_call: TRBJ2-1
v_call: TRBV5-1
cdr3_aa: ASSLVPAVRNEQF

j_call: TRBJ2-7
v_call: TRBV7-2
cdr3_aa: ASSLSAGVNEQY

j_call: TRBJ2-2
v_call: TRBV7-9
cdr3_aa: ADSPDWKGTGELF

j_call: TRBJ2-5
v_call: TRBV29-1
cdr3_aa: SVEALYRETQY

j_call: NA
v_call: TRBV20-1
cdr3_aa: SAREPGGVYEQY

j_call: TRBJ1-2
v_call: TRBV29-1
cdr3_aa: SVGGTVYGYT

j_call: TRBJ2-6
v_call: TRBV9
cdr3_aa: ASSPRTSGTTGANVLT

j_call: TRBJ2-7
v_call: TRBV28
cdr3_aa: ASSFLPTGDEQY

j_call: NA
v_call: TRBV27
cdr3_aa: ASSSRGQTYEQY

j_call: TRBJ2-1
v_call: TRBV11-2
cdr3_aa: ASSLELAVSYNEQF

j_call: TRBJ2-5
v_call: TRBV24-1
cdr3_aa: ATSDLQEGKQETQY

j_call: TRBJ2-3
v_call: TRBV4-1
cdr3_aa: ASSHPGQGDHRDTQY

j_call: TRBJ2-7
v_call: TRBV5-1
cdr3_aa: ASSPGTTQRDEQY

j_call: TRBJ2-6
v_call: TRBV29-1
cdr3_aa: SVDRGPSSGANVLT

j_call: TRBJ2-7
v_call: TRBV20-1
cdr3_aa: SAGFNPWRSSYEQY

j_call: TRBJ2-3
v_call: TRBV5-1
cdr3_aa: ASSLGGGWGTDTQY

j_call: TRBJ2-4
v_call: TRBV12-5
cdr3_aa: ASGLVPPGLAKNIQY

j_call: TRBJ1-2
v_call: TRBV28
cdr3_aa: ASSLLQNYGYT

j_call: TRBJ2-5
v_call: TRBV6-5
cdr3_aa: ASSYSVGQGRETQY

j_call: TRBJ2-2
v_call: TRBV19
cdr3_aa: ASHFVRGNGELF

j_call: TRBJ1-1
v_call: TRBV5-1
cdr3_aa: ASSANRVGTEAF

j_call: TRBJ2-1
v_call: TRBV7-9
cdr3_aa: ASSPPRGMNEQF

j_call: TRBJ1-2
v_call: TRBV7-9
cdr3_aa: ASSQPSDRADGYT

j_call: NA
v_call: TRBV10-2
cdr3_aa: ASNSGLQPYEQY

j_call: TRBJ2-5
v_call: TRBV20-1
cdr3_aa: SARDRVAGVAETQY

j_call: TRBJ1-4
v_call: TRBV12-3/TRBV12-4
cdr3_aa: ASSKATNEKLF

j_call: TRBJ1-1
v_call: TRBV6-6
cdr3_aa: ASSYQGGMAEAF

j_call: TRBJ2-7
v_call: TRBV30
cdr3_aa: AWGYTAEQY

j_call: TRBJ2-3
v_call: TRBV29-1
cdr3_aa: SVDDPSGRTDTQY